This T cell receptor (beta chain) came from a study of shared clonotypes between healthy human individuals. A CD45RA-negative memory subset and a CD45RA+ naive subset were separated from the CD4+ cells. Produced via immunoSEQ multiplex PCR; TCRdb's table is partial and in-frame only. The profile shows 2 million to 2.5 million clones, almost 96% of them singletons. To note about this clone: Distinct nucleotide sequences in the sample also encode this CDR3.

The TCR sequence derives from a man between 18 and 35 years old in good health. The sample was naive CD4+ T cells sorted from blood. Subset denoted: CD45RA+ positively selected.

The CDR3 DNA follows: TGTGCCAGCAGCCCAGGGGGTAACACTGAAGCTTTCTTT. Translated: CASSPGGNTEAFF. V is TRBV2 and J is TRBJ1-1; 7 bases align to TRBD1. The germline V gene encodes CDR1 SNHLY and CDR2 FYNNEI. Trimming took 6 bases from V and 2 from J; bases not matched to a gene: 3. This CDR3 has 13 residues.